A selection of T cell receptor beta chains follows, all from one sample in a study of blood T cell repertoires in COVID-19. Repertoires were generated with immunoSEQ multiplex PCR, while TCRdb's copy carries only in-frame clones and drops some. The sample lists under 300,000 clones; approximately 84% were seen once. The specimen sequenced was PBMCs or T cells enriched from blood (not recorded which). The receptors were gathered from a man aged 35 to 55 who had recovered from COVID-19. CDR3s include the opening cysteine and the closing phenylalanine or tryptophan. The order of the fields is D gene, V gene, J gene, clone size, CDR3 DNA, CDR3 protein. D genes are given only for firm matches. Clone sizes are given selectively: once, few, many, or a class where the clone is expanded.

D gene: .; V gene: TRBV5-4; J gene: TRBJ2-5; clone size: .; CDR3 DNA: TGTGCCAGCAGCTTGCCCTTGGGGGGGACACAAGAGACCCAGTACTTC; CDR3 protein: CASSLPLGGTQETQYF
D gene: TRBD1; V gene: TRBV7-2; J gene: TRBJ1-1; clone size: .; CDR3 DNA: TGTGCCAGCAGCTCCCTGGGACAGGCGTGGACTGAAGCTTTCTTT; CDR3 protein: CASSSLGQAWTEAFF
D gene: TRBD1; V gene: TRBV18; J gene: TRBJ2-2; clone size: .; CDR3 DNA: TGTGCCAGCTCACGTGGACAGGGGGCGAAAACCGGGGAGCTGTTTTTT; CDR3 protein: CASSRGQGAKTGELFF
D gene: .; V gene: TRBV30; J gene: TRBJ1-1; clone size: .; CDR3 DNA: TGTGCCTGGGACCGACAACACGAGACTGAAGCTTTCTTT; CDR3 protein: CAWDRQHETEAFF
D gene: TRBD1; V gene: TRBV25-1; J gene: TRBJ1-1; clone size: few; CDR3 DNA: TGTGCCAGCAGTGAGCCGGGACAGGGGGACACTGAAGCTTTCTTT; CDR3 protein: CASSEPGQGDTEAFF
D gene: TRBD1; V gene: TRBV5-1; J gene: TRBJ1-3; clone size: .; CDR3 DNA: TGCGCCAGCAGCACGGGGACAGCGGCGGCGTCTGGAAACACCATATATTTT; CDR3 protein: CASSTGTAAASGNTIYF
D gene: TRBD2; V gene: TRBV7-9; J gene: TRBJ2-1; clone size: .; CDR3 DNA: TGTGCCAGCAGCTTAGCGCTAGCGGGTACTTACAATGAGCAGTTCTTC; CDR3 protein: CASSLALAGTYNEQFF
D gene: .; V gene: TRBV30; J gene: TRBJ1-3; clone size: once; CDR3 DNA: TGTGCCTGGAGTGCGTTCTCTGGAAACACCATATATTTT; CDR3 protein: CAWSAFSGNTIYF
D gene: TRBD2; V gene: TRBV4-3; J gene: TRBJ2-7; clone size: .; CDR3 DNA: TGCGCCAGCAGCCAAGTATCTCATTGGACTAGCGGGGGGGACTACGAGCAGTACTTC; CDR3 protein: CASSQVSHWTSGGDYEQYF
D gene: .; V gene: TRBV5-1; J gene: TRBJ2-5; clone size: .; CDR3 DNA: TGCGCCAGCAGCCTGGTGGTGGGCCCCCAAGAGACCCAGTACTTC; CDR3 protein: CASSLVVGPQETQYF
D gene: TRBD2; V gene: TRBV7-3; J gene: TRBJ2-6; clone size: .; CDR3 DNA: TGTGCCAGCAGCTTATTCCTGGCGGGGGACTCTGGGGCCAACGTCCTGACTTTC; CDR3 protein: CASSLFLAGDSGANVLTF
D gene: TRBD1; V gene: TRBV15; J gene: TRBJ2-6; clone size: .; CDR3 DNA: TGTGCCACCAGCAGAGGGACAGGCCACTGGAATACTTTC; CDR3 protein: CATSRGTGHWNTF
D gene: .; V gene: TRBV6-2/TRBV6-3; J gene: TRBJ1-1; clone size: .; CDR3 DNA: TGTGCCAGCAGTTACGGGAGGCCGGCGGAAGCTTTCTTT; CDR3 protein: CASSYGRPAEAFF
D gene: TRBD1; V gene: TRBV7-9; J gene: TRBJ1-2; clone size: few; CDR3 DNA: TGTGCCAGCAGCTTCGGGGACAGGGTTTTGGTTGGCGGCTACACCTTC; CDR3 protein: CASSFGDRVLVGGYTF
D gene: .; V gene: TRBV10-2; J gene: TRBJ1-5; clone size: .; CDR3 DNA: TGCGCCAGCAGTTTGGCGGGGGGGAATCAGCCCCAGCATTTT; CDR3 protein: CASSLAGGNQPQHF
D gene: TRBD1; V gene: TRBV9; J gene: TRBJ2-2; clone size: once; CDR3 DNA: TGTGCCAGCACCGACCGGACAGGCATCGGGGAGCTGTTTTTT; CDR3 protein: CASTDRTGIGELFF
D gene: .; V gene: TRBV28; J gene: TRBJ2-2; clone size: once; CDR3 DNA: TGTGCCAGCAGTTTAGCCAGTGCGAACACCGGGGAGCTGTTTTTT; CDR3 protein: CASSLASANTGELFF